This TCR beta chain comes out of a study of vaccination effects on CD4 cells after COVID-19. To note about this clone: Its antigen is unknown.

This CDR3 has 14 residues. Trimming removed 2 bases at V and 7 bases at J, with 13 bases between. Germline V CDR1 and CDR2: SGHRS, YFSETQ. In the ViraFEST assay, antigen-specific CD4+ clonotypes were identified by expansion after peptide-pool stimulation. Following 10 days of culture, CD4+ T cells were isolated. The person had a PCR-confirmed SARS-CoV-2 infection during March to December 2020. Either the mRNA-1273 or the BNT162b2 vaccine was given to participants as two doses. On day 3 and again on day 7, half the medium was replaced with IL-2 medium. Clones were read by immunoSEQ multiplex PCR, and TCRdb kept only the in-frame ones, dropping some. This table holds more than 13,000 clones, about 74% found once.

The sample consisted of CD4+ T cells from PBMCs cultured with HCoV-NL63 spike peptides, taken after COVID-19 vaccination. V gene TRBV5-1 combines with J gene TRBJ2-1; D possibly uses TRBD1 or TRBD2 (7 bases each). The receptor comes from a human donor who had a prior SARS-CoV-2 infection. In nucleotides, the CDR3 is TGCGCCAGCAGCTTCCAGGGGGGGGCGAATGAGCAGTTCTTC. This translates into CASSFQGGANEQFF.